The clone carrying this T cell receptor beta chain was seen once. This entry belongs to a study of blood T cell repertoires in COVID-19. Across the study: Nucleic acid was either cDNA or gDNA, and it came from T cells, B-cell-depleted T cells, or PBMCs.

Study members were between about 18 and 100 years old and lived in 24 US regions. Donors were grouped by their self-reported clinical history. Trimming took off 6 bases at V and 5 bases at J, with 7 bases between the two ends. Per the germline V gene, CDR1 is SNHLY and CDR2 is FYNNEI. CDR3 size: 11 residues. Data came from immunoSEQ multiplex PCR; TCRdb stores just in-frame clones and leaves some out. The table lists approximately 230,000 clones, around 88% of them singletons. The material sequenced was PBMCs or T cells enriched from blood (not recorded which). The receptor was isolated from a woman aged 50 to 60 with acute COVID-19. The genes are TRBV2 and TRBJ1-2; no definite D call. The CDR3 spells CASRSGYGYTF. The DNA of the CDR3 is TGTGCCAGCAGGTCAGGTTATGGCTACACCTTC.